Below, 20 T cell receptor beta chains from the same sample are listed, as sequenced in a study of blood T cell repertoires in COVID-19. TCRdb's table, derived via immunoSEQ multiplex PCR, lists solely in-frame clones and lacks some. This repertoire shows 210,000 or so clones, under 95% found once; its top ten account for 1% to 1.5%. The sequenced sample was peripheral blood. The receptors stem from a young man with acute or convalescent COVID-19.

This chain links TRBV4-1 with TRBJ2-2; possible D gene TRBD2, 5 bases. The germline gives CDR1 MGHRA, CDR2 YSYEKL. With 4 bases removed from V and 0 bases from J, the gap between germline ends came to 15 bases. This CDR3 region has 17 residues. The CDR3 DNA reads as TGCGCCAGCAGCCGAGGGAGCGGTCCAACGAACACCGGGGAGCTGTTTTTT. This encodes CASSRGSGPTNTGELFF.

The rearrangement uses TRBV28 and TRBJ2-1, with TRBD2 matching 7 bases. The germline V gene encodes CDR1 MDHEN and CDR2 SYDVKM. This CDR3 is built from 14 residues. The trim removed 6 bases at V and 1 base at J, leaving 3 bases unmatched. The CDR3 sequence is CASRAGPSYNEQFF. CDR3 nucleotide sequence: TGTGCCAGCAGAGCGGGACCATCCTACAATGAGCAGTTCTTC. Based on the CDR3 plus reference TRBV28 and TRBJ2-1, the full variable domain is DVKVTQSSRYLVKRTGEKVFLECVQDMDHENMFWYRQDPGLGLRLIYFSYDVKMKEKGDIPEGYSVSREKKERFSLILESASTNQTSMYLCASRAGPSYNEQFFGPGTRLTVL.

There are a few counts of this clone. J is TRBJ1-6 and V is TRBV24-1; TRBD1 might be the D (6 bases). This CDR3 region has 13 residues. V dropped 6 bases and J dropped 10 bases, with 12 bases sitting between them. CDR1 is KGHDR, CDR2 SFDVKD, per germline. CDR3 in amino acids: CATSRGGASPLHF. The CDR3 DNA reads TGTGCCACCAGTCGGGGGGGCGCATCACCCCTCCACTTT.

The rearrangement links TRBV14 to TRBJ2-6, with TRBD1 identical over 7 bases. CDR3 length: 16 residues. V shed 4 bases, J shed 4 bases, and the junction held 7 bases outside the gene matches. Per the germline V gene, CDR1 is SGHDN and CDR2 is FVKESK. The chain's CDR3 is CASSRYRGSGANVLTF. The CDR3, as DNA: TGTGCCAGCAGCCGTTACAGGGGATCGGGGGCCAACGTCCTGACTTTC.

The rearrangement joins TRBV6-6 to TRBJ1-2; D gene uncertain. The ends were cut back, 4 bases at V and 4 bases at J, with 13 bases in the middle. The CDR3 runs 14 residues. Germline lookup yields CDR1 MNHNY and CDR2 SVGAGI (reference sequence). CDR3 nucleotide sequence: TGTGCCAGCAGTTCGACTAAGGGCGTCTATGGCTACACCTTC. Translation: CASSSTKGVYGYTF.

The V gene is TRBV7-9, the J gene TRBJ2-7; 7 positions agree with TRBD2. CDR1 and CDR2 (germline): SEHNR, FQNEAQ (reference sequence). This CDR3 has 14 residues. V gave up 4 bases and J gave up 0 bases; unmatched junction bases: 3. For the CDR3, the DNA is TGTGCCAGCAGCTACCGGGACTACTCCTACGAGCAGTACTTC. Its translation: CASSYRDYSYEQYF.

The chain uses TRBV6-5 and TRBJ1-1; TRBD1 might be the D (6 bases). The CDR3 contains 14 residues. Germline loops: CDR1 MNHEY, CDR2 SVGAGI. The ends were cut back, 5 bases at V and 0 bases at J, with 10 bases in the middle. CDR3 DNA sequence: TGTGCCAGCAGTAGACAGGCCATGAACACTGAAGCTTTCTTT. Its protein product is CASSRQAMNTEAFF.

V gene TRBV18 combines with J gene TRBJ2-1; D is possibly TRBD1 (5 bases). Germline V gives CDR1 KGHSH, CDR2 LQKENI. Trimming took 6 bases from V and 7 from J, leaving 25 bases between them. This CDR3 region has 17 residues. The CDR3 here is CASSRQLMGSFGNEQFF. CDR3 DNA: TGTGCCAGCTCCAGACAGCTCATGGGTTCGTTTGGGAATGAGCAGTTCTTC.

The chain links TRBV30 to TRBJ1-2; 8 nucleotides match TRBD1. The CDR3 spans 13 residues. Trimming at V came to 4 bases and at J to 8 bases, leaving 9 bases not matched to a gene. Germline V lookup: CDR1 GTSNPN, CDR2 SVGIG (reference sequence). The CDR3 DNA reads as TGTGCCTGGACCACACAGGGGGGTCTAGGCTACACCTTC. Protein product: CAWTTQGGLGYTF.

This chain links TRBV11-2 with TRBJ1-4; TRBD1 aligns across 7 bases. Germline V CDR1 and CDR2: SGHAT, FQNNGV. The CDR3 extends over 15 amino acids. V shed 1 base and J 7 bases; nucleotides not matched to a gene: 6. The CDR3 nucleotides read TGTGCCAGCAGCTTAGTGAGGGGGCGCACTGAAAAACTGTTTTTT. Translation gives CASSLVRGRTEKLFF.

The chain joins TRBV27 to TRBJ1-2, with D unresolved. The CDR3 totals 14 residues. CDR1 is MNHEY and CDR2 is SMNVEV in the germline V gene (reference sequence). Trimming stripped 2 bases from V and 7 bases from J, with 14 bases between. The CDR3 region has the DNA TGTGCCAGCAGTTTACGCCCACGGGCGGGTGGCTACACCTTC. This translates into CASSLRPRAGGYTF.

The rearrangement uses TRBV6-5 and TRBJ2-4; a possible D gene is TRBD2 (5 bases). The length of the CDR3 is 14 residues. Trimming removed 4 bases at V and 3 bases at J, with 10 bases between. Per germline, CDR1 MNHEY and CDR2 SVGAGI. CDR3 residues: CASSLDGDKNIQYF. The CDR3 DNA reads TGTGCCAGCAGTTTAGACGGGGACAAAAACATTCAGTACTTC.

The rearrangement links TRBV7-2 to TRBJ2-5; D is unclear. The length of the CDR3 is 13 residues. V dropped 1 base and J dropped 5 bases, with 8 bases sitting between them. Germline loops: CDR1 SGHTA, CDR2 FQGNSA. For the CDR3, the DNA is TGTGCCAGCAGCTTAGTCAGTAAGGAGACCCAGTACTTC. Its protein product is CASSLVSKETQYF.

This clone appeared a few times. The rearrangement joins TRBV28 to TRBJ2-1; 8 bases line up with TRBD2. This CDR3 spans 15 amino acids. CDR1 is MDHEN, CDR2 SYDVKM, per germline. The V segment lost 4 bases and the J segment 6 bases; nucleotides outside the gene matches: 8. In DNA form, the CDR3 reads TGTGCCAGCAGTTCAAGTAGCGGGGTTGGCAATGAGCAGTTCTTC. This gives the protein CASSSSSGVGNEQFF. Based on the CDR3 plus reference TRBV28 and TRBJ2-1, the full variable domain is DVKVTQSSRYLVKRTGEKVFLECVQDMDHENMFWYRQDPGLGLRLIYFSYDVKMKEKGDIPEGYSVSREKKERFSLILESASTNQTSMYLCASSSSSGVGNEQFFGPGTRLTVL.

The genes are TRBV6-6 and TRBJ1-6; TRBD1 agrees at 7 bases. Trimming removed 6 bases from V and 3 bases from J; junction bases left unmatched: 11. Germline assignment: CDR1 MNHNY and CDR2 SVGAGI (reference sequence). The CDR3 totals 17 residues. CDR3 sequence reads: CASSRNIGTDYNSPLHF. The CDR3 nucleotides are TGTGCCAGCAGCCGAAACATCGGGACAGACTATAATTCACCCCTCCACTTT.

In its sample, this clone was seen once. The CDR3 DNA reads TGCGCCAGCAGCTACTACAGGGTCTCAACTGAAGCTTTCTTT. Protein product: CASSYYRVSTEAFF. V usage is TRBV5-1 and J usage is TRBJ1-1, with a tentative D call TRBD1 (6 bases). Germline CDR1 SGHRS, CDR2 YFSETQ. V lost 3 bases and J 5 bases, leaving 14 bases between the germline ends. This CDR3 has 14 residues.

V usage is TRBV28 and J usage is TRBJ1-1; 8 bases align to TRBD1. The V and J ends lost 5 bases and 5 bases, in that order; junction bases with no gene match: 7. The CDR3 consists of 14 residues. Per the germline V gene, CDR1 is MDHEN and CDR2 is SYDVKM. In DNA, the CDR3 is TGTGCCAGCAGTCTGACAGGGGTGCATACTGAAGCTTTCTTT. Translation gives CASSLTGVHTEAFF.

The chain joins TRBV29-1 to TRBJ1-1, with TRBD1 matching over 8 bases. The V and J ends lost 6 bases and 5 bases, in that order; junction bases with no gene match: 11. This CDR3 region has 14 residues. CDR1 SQVTM and CDR2 ANQGSEA come from the germline V gene. The CDR3 DNA is TGCAGCGTCCACCCACAGGGGGTGGGAACTGAAGCTTTCTTT. Encoded protein: CSVHPQGVGTEAFF.

The chain employs TRBV19 and TRBJ1-5, with D uncertain. The V gene's germline CDR1 is LNHDA and CDR2 SQIVND (reference sequence). With 8 bases removed from V and 1 base from J, the gap between germline ends came to 12 bases. CDR3 size: 14 residues. The CDR3 region has the DNA TGTGCCAGTGGGCTCAATGGGAGCAATCAGCCCCAGCATTTT. Translated, it gives CASGLNGSNQPQHF.

On this clone: Distinct nucleotide sequences in the sample also encode this CDR3. The gene calls are TRBV5-1 and TRBJ2-2, with TRBD1 identical over 7 bases. V was clipped by 2 bases and J by 2 bases; unmatched bases: 6. Germline CDR1 reads SGHRS; CDR2 reads YFSETQ. CDR3 size: 16 residues. This CDR3 is CASSLWTGLNTGELFF. In nucleotides, the CDR3 is TGCGCCAGCAGCTTATGGACAGGACTCAACACCGGGGAGCTGTTTTTT.